The clone carrying this TCR beta chain was counted only a few times. These data come from a study of Ad26.COV2.S vaccination and SARS-CoV-2 variants. Clones were read by immunoSEQ multiplex PCR, and TCRdb kept only the in-frame ones, dropping some. Found here are about 240,000 clones, around 87% of them singletons; the top ten hold approximately 11%. V lost 6 bases to trimming and J lost 2 bases, with 8 bases between them. Germline CDR1 reads MNHNY; CDR2 reads SVGAGI (reference sequence). CDR3 length: 13 residues. Indicated treatment: around 19 received Ad26.COV2.S at low or high dose, single or two shots; about five received placebo; per-sample allocation not given. Sampling happened 63 days after the first vaccine or placebo injection.

The source is a person between 18 and 60 years old who received the Ad26.COV2.S COVID-19 vaccine or a placebo. The V call is TRBV6-6, the J call TRBJ1-3, with D unclear. This specimen was peripheral blood, taken in a trial of Ad26.COV2.S vaccine versus placebo. DNA of the CDR3: TGTGCCAGCAGGGAGGTAGCTGGAAACACCATATATTTT. It translates to CASREVAGNTIYF.